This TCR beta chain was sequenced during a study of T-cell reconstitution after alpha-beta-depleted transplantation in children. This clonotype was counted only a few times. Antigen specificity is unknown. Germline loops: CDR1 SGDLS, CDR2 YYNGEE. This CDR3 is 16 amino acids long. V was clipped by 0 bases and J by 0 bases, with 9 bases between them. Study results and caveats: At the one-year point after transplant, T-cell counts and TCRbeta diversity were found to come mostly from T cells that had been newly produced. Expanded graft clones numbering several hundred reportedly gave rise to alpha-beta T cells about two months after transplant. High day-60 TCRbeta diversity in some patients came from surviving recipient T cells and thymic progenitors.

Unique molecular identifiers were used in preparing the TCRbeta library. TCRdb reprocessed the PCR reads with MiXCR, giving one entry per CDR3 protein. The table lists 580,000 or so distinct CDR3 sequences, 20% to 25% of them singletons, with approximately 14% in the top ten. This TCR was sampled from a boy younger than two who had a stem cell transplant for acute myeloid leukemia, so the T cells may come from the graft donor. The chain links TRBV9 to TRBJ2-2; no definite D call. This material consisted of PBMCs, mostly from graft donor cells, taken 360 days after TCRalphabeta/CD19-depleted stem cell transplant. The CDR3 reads CASSVGLTANTGELFF. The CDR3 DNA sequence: TGTGCCAGCAGCGTAGGACTCACCGCGAACACCGGGGAGCTGTTTTTT.